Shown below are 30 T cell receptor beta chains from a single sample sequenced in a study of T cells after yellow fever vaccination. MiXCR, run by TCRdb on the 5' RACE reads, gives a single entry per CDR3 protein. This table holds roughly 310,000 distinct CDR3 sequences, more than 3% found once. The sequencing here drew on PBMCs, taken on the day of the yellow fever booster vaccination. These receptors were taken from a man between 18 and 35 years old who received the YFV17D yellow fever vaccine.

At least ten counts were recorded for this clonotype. The CDR3 reads CSVFVPLGTDTQYF. The CDR3 region has the DNA TGCAGTGTTTTCGTCCCCCTGGGAACAGATACGCAGTATTTT. The rearrangement uses TRBV20-1 and TRBJ2-3, with no clear D. V dropped 7 bases and J dropped 3 bases, with 17 bases sitting between them. This CDR3 contains 14 residues. The germline gives CDR1 DFQATT, CDR2 SNEGSKA (reference sequence).

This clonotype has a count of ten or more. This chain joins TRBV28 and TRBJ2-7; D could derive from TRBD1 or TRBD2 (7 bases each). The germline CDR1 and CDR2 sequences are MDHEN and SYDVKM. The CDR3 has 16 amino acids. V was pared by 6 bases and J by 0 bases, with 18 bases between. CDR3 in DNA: TGTGCCAGCAGACCCAGCGGGACAGCGATCTCCTACGAGCAGTACGTC. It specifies CASRPSGTAISYEQYV.

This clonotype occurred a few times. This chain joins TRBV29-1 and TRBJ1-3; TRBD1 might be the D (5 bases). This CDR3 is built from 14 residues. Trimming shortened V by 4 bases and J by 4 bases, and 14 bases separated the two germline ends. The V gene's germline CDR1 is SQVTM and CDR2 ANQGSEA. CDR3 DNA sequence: TGCAGCGTTGGCCGGACACTTTTGGGAAACACCATATATTTT. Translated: CSVGRTLLGNTIYF. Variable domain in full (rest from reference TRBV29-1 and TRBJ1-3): SAVISQKPSRDICQRGTSLTIQCQVDSQVTMMFWYRQQPGQSLTLIATANQGSEATYESGFVIDKFPISRPNLTFSTLTVSNMSPEDSSIYLCSVGRTLLGNTIYFGEGSWLTVV.

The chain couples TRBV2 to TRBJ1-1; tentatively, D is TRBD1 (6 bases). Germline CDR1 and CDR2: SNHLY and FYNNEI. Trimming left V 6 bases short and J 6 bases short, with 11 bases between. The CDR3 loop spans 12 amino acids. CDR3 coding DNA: TGTGCCAGCAGGGGTCCAGGGGCTGAAGCTTTCTTT. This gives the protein CASRGPGAEAFF.

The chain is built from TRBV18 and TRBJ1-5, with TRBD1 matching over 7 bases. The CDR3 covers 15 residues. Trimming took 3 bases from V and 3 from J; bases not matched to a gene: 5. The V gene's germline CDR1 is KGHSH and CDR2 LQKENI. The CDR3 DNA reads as TGTGCCAGCTCACCCCAGGGACAGCCCAATCAGCCCCAGCATTTT. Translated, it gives CASSPQGQPNQPQHF.

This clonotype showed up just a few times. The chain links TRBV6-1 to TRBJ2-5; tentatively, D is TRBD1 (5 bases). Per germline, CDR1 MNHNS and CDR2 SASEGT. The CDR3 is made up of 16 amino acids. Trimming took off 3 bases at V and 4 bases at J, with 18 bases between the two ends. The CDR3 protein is CASSDFPGKMRETQYF. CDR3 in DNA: TGTGCCAGCAGTGATTTTCCAGGGAAGATGCGAGAGACCCAGTACTTC.

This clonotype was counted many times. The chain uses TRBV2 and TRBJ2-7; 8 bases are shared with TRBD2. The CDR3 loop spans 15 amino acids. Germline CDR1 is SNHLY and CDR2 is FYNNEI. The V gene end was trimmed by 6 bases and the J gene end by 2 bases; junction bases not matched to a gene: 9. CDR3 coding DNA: TGTGCCAGCAGGGATAATAGCGGGGCCGCCTACGAGCAGTACTTC. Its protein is CASRDNSGAAYEQYF.

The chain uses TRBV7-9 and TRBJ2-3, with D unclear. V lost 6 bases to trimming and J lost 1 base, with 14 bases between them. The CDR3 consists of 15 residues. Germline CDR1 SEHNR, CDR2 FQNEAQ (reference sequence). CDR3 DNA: TGTGCCAGCAGGGGCGAGCGCGGTGGCACAGATACGCAGTATTTT. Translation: CASRGERGGTDTQYF.

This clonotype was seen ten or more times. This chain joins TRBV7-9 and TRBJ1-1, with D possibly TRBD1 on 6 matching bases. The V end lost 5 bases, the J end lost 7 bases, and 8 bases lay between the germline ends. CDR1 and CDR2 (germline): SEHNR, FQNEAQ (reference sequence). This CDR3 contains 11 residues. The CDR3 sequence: CASSVDSEAFF. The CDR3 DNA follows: TGTGCCAGCAGCGTGGACAGTGAAGCTTTCTTT. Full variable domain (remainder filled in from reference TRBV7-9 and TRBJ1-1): DTGVSQNPRHKITKRGQNVTFRCDPISEHNRLYWYRQTLGQGPEFLTYFQNEAQLEKSRLLSDRFSAERPKGSFSTLEIQRTEQGDSAMYLCASSVDSEAFFGQGTRLTVV.

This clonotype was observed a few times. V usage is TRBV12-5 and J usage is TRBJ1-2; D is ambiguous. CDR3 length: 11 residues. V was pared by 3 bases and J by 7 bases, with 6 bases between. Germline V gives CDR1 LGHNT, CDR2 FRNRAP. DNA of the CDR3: TGTGCTAGTGGTTTAGCGCCTGGCTACACCTTC. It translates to CASGLAPGYTF.

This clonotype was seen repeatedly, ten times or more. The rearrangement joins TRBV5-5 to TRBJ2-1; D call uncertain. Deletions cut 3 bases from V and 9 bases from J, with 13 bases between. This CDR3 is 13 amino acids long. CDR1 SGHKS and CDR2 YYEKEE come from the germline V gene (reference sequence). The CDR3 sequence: CASSSPGHSEQFF. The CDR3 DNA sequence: TGTGCCAGCAGCTCGCCAGGTCATAGTGAGCAGTTCTTC.

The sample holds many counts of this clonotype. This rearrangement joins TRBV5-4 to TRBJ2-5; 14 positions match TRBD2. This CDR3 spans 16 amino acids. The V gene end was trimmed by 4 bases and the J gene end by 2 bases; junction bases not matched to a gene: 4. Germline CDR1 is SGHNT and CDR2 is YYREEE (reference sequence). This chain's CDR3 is CASSTGTSGGQETQYF. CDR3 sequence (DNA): TGTGCCAGCAGCACCGGGACTAGCGGGGGACAAGAGACCCAGTACTTC.

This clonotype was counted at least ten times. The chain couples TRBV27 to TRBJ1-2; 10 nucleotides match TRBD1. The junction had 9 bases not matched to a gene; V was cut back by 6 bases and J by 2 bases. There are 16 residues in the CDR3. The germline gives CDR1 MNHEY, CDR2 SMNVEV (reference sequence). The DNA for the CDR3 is TGTGCCAGCAGGCGGCACCCGGGACAGGGGAACTATGGCTACACCTTC. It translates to CASRRHPGQGNYGYTF.

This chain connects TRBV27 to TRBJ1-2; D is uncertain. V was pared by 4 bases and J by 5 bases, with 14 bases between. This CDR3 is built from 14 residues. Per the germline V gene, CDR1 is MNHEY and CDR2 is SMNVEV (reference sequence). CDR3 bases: TGTGCCAGCAGTTCGGTGCCCGGGAAGTATGGCTACACCTTC. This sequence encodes CASSSVPGKYGYTF.

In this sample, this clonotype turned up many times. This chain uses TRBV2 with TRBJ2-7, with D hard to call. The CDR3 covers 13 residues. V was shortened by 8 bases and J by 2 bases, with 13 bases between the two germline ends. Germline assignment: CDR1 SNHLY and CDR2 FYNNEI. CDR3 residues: CASDRRAPYEQYV. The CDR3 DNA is TGTGCCAGCGATCGGCGAGCTCCCTACGAGCAGTACGTC.

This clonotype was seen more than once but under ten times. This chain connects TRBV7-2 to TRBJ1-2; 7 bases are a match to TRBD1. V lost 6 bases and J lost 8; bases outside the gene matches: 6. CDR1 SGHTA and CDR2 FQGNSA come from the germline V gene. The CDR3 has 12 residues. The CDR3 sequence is CASSQDRVGYTF. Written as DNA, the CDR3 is TGTGCCAGCAGTCAAGACAGGGTCGGCTACACCTTC.

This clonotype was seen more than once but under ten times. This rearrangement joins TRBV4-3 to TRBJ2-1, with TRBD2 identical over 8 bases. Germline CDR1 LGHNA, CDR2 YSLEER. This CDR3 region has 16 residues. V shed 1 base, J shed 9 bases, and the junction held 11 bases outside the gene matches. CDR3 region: CASSQVVAGGAGEQFF. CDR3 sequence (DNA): TGCGCCAGCAGCCAAGTGGTCGCCGGGGGGGCCGGTGAGCAGTTCTTC.

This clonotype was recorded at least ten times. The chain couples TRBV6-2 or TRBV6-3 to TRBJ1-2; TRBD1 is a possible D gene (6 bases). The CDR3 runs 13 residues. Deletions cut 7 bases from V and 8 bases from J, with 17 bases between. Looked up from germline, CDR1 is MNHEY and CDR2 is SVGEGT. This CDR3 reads CASTTGTMSGYTF. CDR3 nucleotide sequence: TGTGCCAGCACCACCGGGACAATGAGCGGCTACACCTTC.

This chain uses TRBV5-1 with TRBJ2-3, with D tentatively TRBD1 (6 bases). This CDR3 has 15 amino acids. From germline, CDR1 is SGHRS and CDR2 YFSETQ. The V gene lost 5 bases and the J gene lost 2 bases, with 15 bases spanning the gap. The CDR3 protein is CASSDPQGSTDTQYF. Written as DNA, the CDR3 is TGCGCCAGCAGTGATCCTCAGGGGTCCACAGATACGCAGTATTTT.

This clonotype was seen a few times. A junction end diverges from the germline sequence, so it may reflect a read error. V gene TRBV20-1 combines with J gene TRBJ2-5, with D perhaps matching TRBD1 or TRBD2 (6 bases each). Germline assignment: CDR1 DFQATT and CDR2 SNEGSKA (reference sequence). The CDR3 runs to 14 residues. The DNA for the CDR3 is TGCAGTGCGAGAGGGTCCGGGGGCGAAGAGACCCAGTACTTC. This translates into CSARGSGGEETQYF.

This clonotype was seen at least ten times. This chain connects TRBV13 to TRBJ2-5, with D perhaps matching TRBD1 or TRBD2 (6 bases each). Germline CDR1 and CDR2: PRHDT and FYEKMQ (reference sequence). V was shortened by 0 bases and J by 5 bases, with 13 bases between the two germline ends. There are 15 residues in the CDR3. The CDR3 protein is CASSLGRQGRETQYF. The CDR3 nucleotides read TGTGCCAGCAGCTTAGGCCGTCAGGGGAGGGAGACCCAGTACTTC.

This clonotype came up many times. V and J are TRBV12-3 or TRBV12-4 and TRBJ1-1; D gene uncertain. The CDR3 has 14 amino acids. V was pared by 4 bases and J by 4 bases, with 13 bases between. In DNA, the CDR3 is TGTGCCAGCAGTTCTCGAGAGGGTAGCACTGAAGCTTTCTTT. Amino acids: CASSSREGSTEAFF.

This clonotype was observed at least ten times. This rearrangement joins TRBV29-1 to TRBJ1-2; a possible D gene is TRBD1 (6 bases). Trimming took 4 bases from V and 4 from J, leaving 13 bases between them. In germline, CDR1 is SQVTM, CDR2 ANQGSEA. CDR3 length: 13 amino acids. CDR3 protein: CSVVTGRSYGYTF. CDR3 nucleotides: TGCAGCGTTGTGACAGGTCGGAGCTATGGCTACACCTTC. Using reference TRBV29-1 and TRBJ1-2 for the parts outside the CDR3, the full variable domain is SAVISQKPSRDICQRGTSLTIQCQVDSQVTMMFWYRQQPGQSLTLIATANQGSEATYESGFVIDKFPISRPNLTFSTLTVSNMSPEDSSIYLCSVVTGRSYGYTFGSGTRLTVV.

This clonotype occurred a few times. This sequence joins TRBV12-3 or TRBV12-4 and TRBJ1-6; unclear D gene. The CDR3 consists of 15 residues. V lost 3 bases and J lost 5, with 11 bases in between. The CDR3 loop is CASSFVPGNNSPLHF. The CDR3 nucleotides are TGTGCCAGCAGTTTCGTCCCCGGAAATAATTCACCCCTCCACTTT.

Written as DNA, the CDR3 is TGTGCCAGTTGTGTTACAGGGTCCTCCTACGAGCAGTACTTC. Protein: CASCVTGSSYEQYF. The V and J genes are TRBV28 and TRBJ2-7, with D perhaps TRBD1 (6 bases). Deletions cut 9 bases from V and 0 bases from J, with 15 bases between. The CDR3 is made up of 14 amino acids. In germline, CDR1 is MDHEN, CDR2 SYDVKM.

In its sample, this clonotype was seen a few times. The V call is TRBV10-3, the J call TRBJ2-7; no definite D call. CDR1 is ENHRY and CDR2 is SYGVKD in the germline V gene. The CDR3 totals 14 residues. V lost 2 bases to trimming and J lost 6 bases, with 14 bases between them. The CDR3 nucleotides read TGTGCCATCAGTGAGGACTCCCCCTTCTCCGAGCAGTACTTC. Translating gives CAISEDSPFSEQYF.

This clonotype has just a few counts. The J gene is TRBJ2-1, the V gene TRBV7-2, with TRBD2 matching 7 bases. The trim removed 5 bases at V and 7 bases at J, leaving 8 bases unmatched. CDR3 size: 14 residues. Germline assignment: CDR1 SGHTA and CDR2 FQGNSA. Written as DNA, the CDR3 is TGTGCCAGCAGCCGAGATCCCGGGAGGAATGAGCAGTTCTTC. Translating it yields CASSRDPGRNEQFF.

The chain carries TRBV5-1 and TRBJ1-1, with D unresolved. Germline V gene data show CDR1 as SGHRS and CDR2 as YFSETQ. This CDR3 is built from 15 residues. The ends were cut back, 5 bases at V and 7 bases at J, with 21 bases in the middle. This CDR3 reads CASRLRPWGGDEAFF. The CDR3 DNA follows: TGCGCCAGCAGATTGAGGCCGTGGGGTGGGGATGAAGCTTTCTTT.

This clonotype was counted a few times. The CDR3 reads CASSPLGDRGTDTQYF. DNA for the CDR3: TGCGCCAGCAGCCCCTTGGGGGACAGGGGGACAGATACGCAGTATTTT. J is TRBJ2-3 and V is TRBV4-3, with 11 positions matching TRBD1. Germline V gene data show CDR1 as LGHNA and CDR2 as YSLEER. The junction had 6 bases not matched to a gene; V was cut back by 4 bases and J by 3 bases. This CDR3 region has 16 residues.

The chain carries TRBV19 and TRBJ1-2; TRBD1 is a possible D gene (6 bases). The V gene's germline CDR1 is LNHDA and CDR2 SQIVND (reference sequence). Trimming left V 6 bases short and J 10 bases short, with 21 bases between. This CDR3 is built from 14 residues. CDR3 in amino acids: CASRTLGAPNDYTF. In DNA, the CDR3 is TGTGCCAGTAGAACCCTGGGGGCACCTAATGACTACACCTTC.